This T cell receptor (delta chain) was recovered during a study of γδ T cells in repeated Plasmodium falciparum infection (dated by TCRdb to the early 2020s). General notes on the study: Malian children exposed to intense seasonal malaria transmission were enrolled in the natural-infection arm and compared with Australian children matched for age and gender. Five or six malaria-naive U.S. adults underwent four controlled human malaria infections by bites from P. falciparum NF54-infected Anopheles stephensi mosquitoes over 644 days. Samples from controlled-infection subjects were taken at baseline, just before selected infections, and 21 days after each infection. Malian gammadelta TCR repertoires were analysed cross-sectionally during no-transmission periods and longitudinally across acute febrile malaria episodes. The study looked at how repeated Plasmodium falciparum infection shapes the human gammadelta T cell repertoire, using both natural infection in Mali and controlled human malaria infection. Overall study outcomes, separate from this receptor: Vgamma9/Vdelta2+ TCR repertoires kept a highly stable polyclonal repertoire across time and infection, and many TCRgamma sequences overlapped between individuals. Repeated controlled infections appeared to drive waves of new clonotype selection in Vdelta2-negative, largely Vdelta1+, gammadelta TCR repertoires. The controlled-infection cohort was small, limiting analysis of inter-individual variability in gammadelta T cell responses. Compared with Australian children, Malian children appeared to have Vdelta2-negative gammadelta TCR repertoires that were more clonally expanded, less diverse and less shared. Generalizability was limited because the Malian cohort was drawn from a small rural village of predominantly one ethnic group.

For bulk TCR repertoire analysis, Vgamma9/Vdelta2+ and Vdelta2-negative gammadelta T cell populations were isolated by flow sorting from peripheral blood mononuclear cells. This clone came up a few times. Its antigen remains unidentified. It may be a read error: a sequence one base away is much more abundant. The germline V and J ends show losses of 1 base and 3 bases respectively, and no gene match explains 38 bases of the junction. From the germline V gene, CDR1 is TSWWSYY and CDR2 is QGS. The cysteine opens and the phenylalanine closes a CDR3 of 26 amino acids. Only the CDR3 portion is preserved as DNA: 78 bases, with reading frame beginning at the first base. The receptor library was made with multiplex PCR. The instrument given in TCRdb is Illumina MiSeq. Each sorted gammadelta T cell sample was sequenced for both the TCR gamma (TRG) and TCR delta (TRD) chains. Turning to the authors' computational methods: Repertoire analyses included clonotype tree plots, accumulated frequency of the top 20 clonotypes, diversity index (DI) and D75 metrics. TCRdb recomputed clones from the public reads with CATT; identical DNA rows were then combined. The V and J calls here are based on TCRdb, not the publication. For this sample there are approximately 60,000 delta-chain clones; over 1.5% appear just once. Of the sample, roughly 15% is held by the ten largest clones.

The chain links TRDV1 with TRDJ4; the central 10 bases match TRDD3. Since TCRdb gives no J gene, matching the DNA to germline was used here to assign it. The sequencing input was gamma-delta T cells from blood. This receptor was obtained from a pool of human donors (malaria-infected and uninfected, not separated). In nucleotides, the sequence is TGTGCTCTTGGGGAACCCCGTACCTTCCTTCTCCACCTACTGGGGGATCCCCTAGAGACCGGGGGACCCCTGATCTTT. Its protein product is CALGEPRTFLLHLLGDPLETGGPLIF.